Included here is one T cell receptor beta chain sequence, with context. Its matching antigen is unknown. Primers included in the PCR were 60 Vbeta and 13 Jbeta primers. Repertoires were generated with immunoSEQ multiplex PCR, while TCRdb's copy carries only in-frame clones and drops some. The sample gives some 150,000 clones, 73% of which show up once; over 13% is in the top ten. Looked up from germline, CDR1 is SGDLS and CDR2 is YYNGEE. The CDR3 extends over 11 amino acids. V lost 4 bases and J 4 bases, leaving 5 bases between the germline ends. The data were taken from a study of cytomegalovirus exposure and HLA in healthy donors. Study at large: Sequencing of about 179 million T cells in an earlier analysis found around 100 million unique TCR beta sequences. Findings of the study overall: Follow-up analysis later connected one missense variant in DCLRE1C with trimming of TCR beta V- and J-genes.

This chain connects TRBV9 to TRBJ2-5; unclear D gene. This clonotype was sampled from a human donor in good health. The specimen sequenced was PBMCs. This chain's CDR3 is CASSQAETQYF. CDR3 DNA sequence: TGTGCCAGCAGCCAAGCAGAGACCCAGTACTTC. Variable domain in full (rest from reference TRBV9 and TRBJ2-5): DSGVTQTPKHLITATGQRVTLRCSPRSGDLSVYWYQQSLDQGLQFLIQYYNGEERAKGNILERFSAQQFPDLHSELNLSSLELGDSALYFCASSQAETQYFGPGTRLLVL.